The 3 T cell receptor beta chains given below trace back to one sample, sequenced in a study of T-cell memory formation after mild COVID-19. TCRdb processed the 5' RACE reads anew with MiXCR; each CDR3 protein has one entry. The sample lists about 240,000 distinct CDR3 sequences, over 9% seen once, with around 23% in the top ten. Sample: PBMCs or a T cell subset sorted from them (not recorded which). These TCRs come from a man aged 18 to 35 who had mild COVID-19 (a few samples of this study predate the infection). Cell type and time point are not known.

This chain links TRBV5-1 with TRBJ2-7; D is possibly TRBD2 (5 bases). The CDR3 loop spans 14 amino acids. Trimming stripped 4 bases from V and 3 bases from J, with 14 bases between. The germline CDR1 and CDR2 sequences are SGHRS and YFSETQ. The CDR3 DNA reads TGCGCCAGCAGCCCCCCCGGACGGGACTACGAGCAGTACGTC. It codes for CASSPPGRDYEQYV.

The table lists this clonotype with a few counts. The chain is built from TRBV5-1 and TRBJ1-2; D gene uncertain. CDR3 length: 14 residues. Trimming shortened V by 0 bases and J by 2 bases, and 8 bases separated the two germline ends. Germline CDR1 is SGHRS and CDR2 is YFSETQ. The CDR3 region has the DNA TGCGCCAGCAGCTTGGCTACGGGGAACTATGGCTACACCTTC. It translates to CASSLATGNYGYTF.

This clonotype was recorded a few times. The gene calls are TRBV29-1 and TRBJ2-2, with no clear D. The CDR3 sequence is 13 residues long. The V gene lost 7 bases and the J gene lost 4 bases, with 13 bases spanning the gap. Germline values: CDR1 SQVTM, CDR2 ANQGSEA. CDR3 coding DNA: TGCAGCGCCTCGCATATTGGCACCGGGGAGCTGTTTTTT. Residues: CSASHIGTGELFF.